This T cell receptor beta chain was found in a study of T cells in Graves' hyperthyroidism and ophthalmopathy. The table lists this clonotype with many counts. The germline CDR1 and CDR2 sequences are MNHNS and SASEGT. The CDR3 covers 15 residues. Trimming took 5 bases from V and 4 from J, leaving 14 bases between them. Authors of the study amplified TCR beta CDR3 regions from RNA transcripts. A first-round RT-PCR of the TCR CDR3 used the HTBI primer set. TCRdb ran MiXCR on the multiplex PCR reads and lists one entry per CDR3 protein. The top ten hold roughly a fifth of the sample, which has about 180,000 distinct CDR3 sequences, around 8.9% seen once. Diagnosis of hyperthyroidism was new in patients aged 18 to 65, and its duration was under 2 months. Diagnoses used clinical symptoms, serum thyroxine and TRAb, thyroid ultrasound and orbital computed tomography.

The chain combines TRBV6-1 with TRBJ2-2; the D is unclear. The sequenced sample consisted of blood. The TCR sequence derives from a woman aged 18 to 35 with Graves' hyperthyroidism that later progressed to Graves' ophthalmopathy. As DNA, the CDR3 is TGTGCCAGCAGTCGATCTAGGATGAGCACCGGGGAGCTGTTTTTT. This sequence encodes CASSRSRMSTGELFF.